The clone carrying this T cell receptor beta chain was counted a single time. Its matching antigen is unknown. An end of the junction does not agree with germline; a read error may underlie this. PCR involved 60 Vbeta and 13 Jbeta primers. Repertoires were generated with immunoSEQ multiplex PCR, while TCRdb's copy carries only in-frame clones and drops some. Among approximately 22,000 clones listed, around 77% were seen once. The sample originates from a study of cytomegalovirus exposure and HLA in healthy donors. Study-level results: The study dropped some indistinguishable V segments, TRBV6-2 and TRBV6-3 among them.

Germline CDR1 and CDR2: SGHTA and FQGNSA. The CDR3 sequence is 13 residues long. V usage is TRBV7-2 and J usage is TRBJ1-1; D remains unclear. The sequence was obtained from a man aged 60-69 years in good health and CMV-seronegative. Material: PBMCs. The CDR3 DNA reads as TGTGCCAGCAGCCGGGATCCGAACGCTGAAGCTTTCTTT. This sequence encodes CASSRDPNAEAFF.